The rows below give T cell receptor beta chains drawn from one sample of a study of cytomegalovirus exposure and HLA in healthy donors. The table came from immunoSEQ multiplex PCR; TCRdb's copy has only in-frame clones and leaves some out. The sample has 150,000 or so clones, 72% seen once; the top ten hold less than 2.5%. The sequenced sample was PBMCs. The receptor set was obtained from a human donor in good health. CDR3s include the opening cysteine and the closing phenylalanine or tryptophan. Not all rows give a size; the values are once, few, many and, for expanded clones, a class.

size,V,J,CDR3
-,TRBV6-4,TRBJ2-5,CASSREQQETQYF
-,TRBV5-1,TRBJ2-1,CASSSIKDSYNEQFF
-,TRBV19,TRBJ1-5,CASTGGQGANQPQHF
-,TRBV2,TRBJ2-2,CASMGTGNTGELFF
once,TRBV7-6,TRBJ2-1,CASSLVRLMSSYNEQFF
-,TRBV27,TRBJ2-1,CASSSRDRVGNEQFF
few,TRBV19,TRBJ1-2,CASRGDTANYGYTF
few,TRBV4-1,TRBJ2-1,CASSLSTGGSYNEQFF
many,TRBV5-4,TRBJ1-3,CASSLDDIDSGNTIYF
-,TRBV4-1,TRBJ2-1,CASSHGLAGGLDEQFF
-,TRBV5-1,TRBJ1-1,CASTRANRDEAFF